This T cell receptor beta chain was identified during a study of cytomegalovirus exposure and HLA in healthy donors. Points from the study as a whole: The study listed approximately 170 cytomegalovirus-associated TCR beta chains. Association of a missense DCLRE1C variant with TCR beta V- and J-gene trimming was reported in a later analysis.

The PCR contained 60 Vbeta and 13 Jbeta primers. This table comes from immunoSEQ multiplex PCR, and its TCRdb copy is limited to in-frame clones, with some not included. The sample records about 180,000 clones, approximately 79% being singletons. The V segment lost 5 bases and the J segment 5 bases; nucleotides outside the gene matches: 15. The CDR3 has 16 residues. The germline V gene encodes CDR1 MDHEN and CDR2 SYDVKM. A remark on this clone: Its antigen remains unknown.

This chain joins TRBV28 and TRBJ2-7; 7 nucleotides line up with TRBD1. The TCR originated in a man in his forties in good health and CMV-seropositive. Sequenced input: PBMCs. CDR3 amino acids: CASSVEMTGFSHEQYF. DNA for the CDR3: TGTGCCAGCAGTGTAGAGATGACAGGGTTCAGCCACGAGCAGTACTTC.